The 14 T cell receptor beta chains below all came from one sample that was sequenced in a study of long-term antiretroviral therapy in people with HIV. Assay version v3.0 of immunoSEQ was used, and it was run at survey level. Data came from immunoSEQ multiplex PCR; TCRdb stores just in-frame clones and leaves some out. The data contain over 40,000 clones, 94% of them singletons. Sequenced here: unsorted PBMCs, sampled almost 9.5 years after starting antiretroviral therapy. The receptors derive from a young man with HIV.

The chain uses TRBV5-1 and TRBJ2-3; TRBD1 matches at 10 bases. V lost 4 bases, J lost 1 base, and 3 bases stayed unmatched. Looked up from germline, CDR1 is SGHRS and CDR2 is YFSETQ. The CDR3 contains 15 residues. CDR3 nucleotide sequence: TGCGCCAGCAGCCCGGGGACAGGGGGCACAGATACGCAGTATTTT. It yields the protein CASSPGTGGTDTQYF.

The chain joins TRBV19 to TRBJ2-5; TRBD1 might be the D (6 bases). Trimming stripped 6 bases from V and 2 bases from J, with 22 bases between. Per germline, CDR1 LNHDA and CDR2 SQIVND (reference sequence). This CDR3 is 17 amino acids long. CDR3 sequence (DNA): TGTGCCAGTAGCCATCTCGCTCGACCAGGACAGCAAGAGACCCAGTACTTC. This gives the protein CASSHLARPGQQETQYF.

The rearrangement joins TRBV28 to TRBJ1-3, with D possibly TRBD1 on 6 matching bases. Germline V gene data show CDR1 as MDHEN and CDR2 as SYDVKM. The V gene lost 5 bases and the J gene lost 4 bases, with 9 bases spanning the gap. The CDR3 is made up of 13 amino acids. This CDR3 is CASSQGWGNTIYF. The DNA for the CDR3 is TGTGCCAGCAGTCAGGGGTGGGGAAACACCATATATTTT.

The chain combines TRBV6-5 with TRBJ1-2; D not resolved. This CDR3 region has 13 residues. In germline, CDR1 is MNHEY, CDR2 SVGAGI. Between the trimmed V and J ends, which lost 6 bases and 7 bases, there was a span of 15 bases. The CDR3 DNA reads as TGTGCCAGCAGCCCTAGTCGTTTTAGTGGCTACACCTTC. Its protein is CASSPSRFSGYTF.

This sequence joins TRBV5-5 and TRBJ1-2; the match to TRBD1 covers 9 bases. The J segment lost 2 bases and the V segment lost 4 bases, leaving 12 bases of the junction unmatched. The CDR3 sequence is 17 residues long. CDR1 and CDR2 (germline): SGHKS, YYEKEE (reference sequence). The CDR3 here is CASSPRDRAFPNYGYTF. The CDR3 DNA reads as TGTGCCAGCAGCCCGAGGGACAGGGCTTTCCCAAACTATGGCTACACCTTC.

The rearrangement joins TRBV5-6 to TRBJ2-3; 9 bases align to TRBD1. From germline, CDR1 is SGHDT and CDR2 YYEEEE. There are 16 residues in the CDR3. V lost 4 bases and J lost 6; bases outside the gene matches: 12. CDR3 loop: CASSPWGQGPWDTQYF. CDR3 nucleotide sequence: TGTGCCAGCAGCCCCTGGGGACAGGGTCCCTGGGATACGCAGTATTTT.

Here the CDR3 reads CAWGSPLHF. In DNA form, the CDR3 reads TGTGCCTGGGGTTCACCCCTCCACTTT. This chain connects TRBV30 to TRBJ1-6; no definite D call. Germline-derived CDR1 and CDR2 are GTSNPN and SVGIG (reference sequence). V lost 5 bases to trimming and J lost 9 bases, with 2 bases between them. This CDR3 is built from 9 residues.

V gene TRBV9 combines with J gene TRBJ2-3, with D unclear. The CDR3 is 14 residues long. V dropped 4 bases and J dropped 1 base, with 10 bases sitting between them. Looked up from germline, CDR1 is SGDLS and CDR2 is YYNGEE. CDR3 in amino acids: CASSPPVGTDTQYF. CDR3 nucleotides: TGTGCCAGCAGCCCTCCCGTGGGCACAGATACGCAGTATTTT.

The chain has TRBV2 and TRBJ2-3, with D perhaps matching TRBD1 (5 bases). Trimming took 8 bases from V and 4 from J, leaving 16 bases between them. This CDR3 has 14 residues. Germline CDR1 reads SNHLY; CDR2 reads FYNNEI. The CDR3 sequence: CASGGLLQADTQYF. As DNA, the CDR3 is TGTGCCAGCGGCGGTCTACTACAGGCAGATACGCAGTATTTT.

This chain connects TRBV10-3 to TRBJ1-2, with D possibly matching TRBD1 (5 bases). The CDR3 is 13 amino acids. The V gene's germline CDR1 is ENHRY and CDR2 SYGVKD. The V end was cut by 7 bases, the J end by 4 bases, with 13 bases between. The DNA for the CDR3 is TGTGCCATCACCCTGGGACCGATCTATGGCTACACCTTC. Protein sequence: CAITLGPIYGYTF.

This clone was counted a single time. This sequence joins TRBV6-1 and TRBJ1-1; D unclear. This CDR3 comprises 14 residues. V lost 5 bases and J 2 bases, leaving 12 bases between the germline ends. CDR1 MNHNS and CDR2 SASEGT come from the germline V gene. CDR3 bases: TGTGCCAGCAGTACGGGTCCGCTTAACACTGAAGCTTTCTTT. Its protein is CASSTGPLNTEAFF.

This chain joins TRBV5-1 and TRBJ1-5, with no clear D. The CDR3 loop spans 17 amino acids. Trimming cost V 2 bases and J 0 bases, with 15 bases left between them. CDR1 and CDR2 (germline): SGHRS, YFSETQ. CDR3: CASSFDNGLNSNQPQHF. The CDR3 DNA is TGCGCCAGCAGCTTCGATAACGGATTAAATAGCAATCAGCCCCAGCATTTT.

In its sample, this clone was seen once. The chain links TRBV29-1 to TRBJ1-1; TRBD1 agrees at 7 bases. V lost 6 bases to trimming and J lost 8 bases; unmatched junction nucleotides: 3. The CDR3 is made up of 10 amino acids. From germline, CDR1 is SQVTM and CDR2 ANQGSEA. This CDR3 is CSVLQGEAFF. CDR3 sequence (DNA): TGCAGCGTACTACAGGGGGAAGCTTTCTTT.

V usage is TRBV2 and J usage is TRBJ2-7; D gene uncertain. The V end lost 8 bases, the J end lost 10 bases, and 27 bases lay between the germline ends. In germline, CDR1 is SNHLY, CDR2 FYNNEI. The CDR3 contains 15 residues. CDR3 loop: CASEISALTSNAQYV. Written as DNA, the CDR3 is TGTGCCAGCGAGATCTCGGCCCTTACGAGCAATGCCCAGTACGTC.